What follows are 4 T cell receptor beta chains derived from one specimen sequenced in a study of control samples from healthy donors and cancer patients. Data came from immunoSEQ multiplex PCR; TCRdb stores just in-frame clones and leaves some out. Here the sample spans about 83,000 clones, roughly nine tenths being singletons. The specimen sequenced was blood. These receptors all come from a man aged 45-65 years in good health.

The chain has TRBV6-2 or TRBV6-3 and TRBJ1-2; D is ambiguous. V was trimmed by 2 bases and J by 8 bases, leaving 15 bases between them. This CDR3 is 14 amino acids long. CDR1 and CDR2 from the germline V gene are MNHEY and SVGEGT. The CDR3 protein is CASSYRQESGGYTF. The DNA for the CDR3 is TGTGCCAGCAGTTACAGGCAGGAATCTGGAGGCTACACCTTC.

This chain joins TRBV3-1 (or the pseudogene TRBV3-2) and TRBJ1-1; D is undetermined. Trimming left V 6 bases short and J 2 bases short, with 13 bases between. CDR3 length equals 14 residues. CDR1 and CDR2 from the germline V gene are LGHDT and YNNKEL (reference sequence). The CDR3 loop reads CASRVSQPNTEAFF. CDR3 nucleotide sequence: TGTGCCAGCAGAGTTAGTCAGCCTAACACTGAAGCTTTCTTT.

The chain uses TRBV6-5 and TRBJ1-4, with D maybe TRBD1 (5 bases). This CDR3 is 14 amino acids long. Trimming took 8 bases from V and 7 from J, leaving 17 bases between them. CDR1 and CDR2 from the germline V gene are MNHEY and SVGAGI. CDR3 nucleotide sequence: TGTGCCAGCCGAGGGGATTGGTATCGTGAAAAACTGTTTTTT. The encoded protein is CASRGDWYREKLFF.

The chain carries TRBV10-3 and TRBJ1-2, with 10 bases matching TRBD1. J was trimmed by 8 bases and V by 8 bases; bases with no gene match: 8. CDR1 and CDR2 from the germline V gene are ENHRY and SYGVKD. The CDR3 runs 13 residues. This CDR3 reads CAIWDRGQQGYTF. As DNA, the CDR3 is TGTGCCATCTGGGACAGGGGACAACAGGGCTACACCTTC.